This T cell receptor (beta chain) was recovered during a study of graft-versus-host responses after intestinal transplantation. Study context: After anti-thymocyte globulin induction, recipients took tacrolimus and steroids for roughly three years.

Of note for this clone: Its antigen is undetermined.

Study-wide results and caveats: Peak circulating GvH clone levels tracked with early post-transplant HvG declines.

Assay: immunoSEQ multiplex PCR; the TCRdb copy retains only in-frame clones and omits some. The sample has over 15,000 clones, approximately 90% seen once. The material sequenced was PBMCs, taken around 350 days after transplant. The TCR comes from a human patient who received an intestinal transplant, so some T cells may come from the graft donor.

CDR3 amino acids: CASSEEGYYGYTF. The CDR3 region has the DNA TGTGCCAGCAGTGAGGAGGGCTACTATGGCTACACCTTC. The J gene is TRBJ1-2, the V gene TRBV6-5; D not resolved. V lost 5 bases to trimming and J lost 3 bases, with 10 bases between them. Looked up from germline, CDR1 is MNHEY and CDR2 is SVGAGI. The CDR3 runs 13 residues.